This TCR beta chain was recorded in a study of blood T cells in healthy people across ages (dated by TCRdb to the mid-2010s). With regard to the full study: In model experiments, roughly one uniquely barcoded TCR beta cDNA molecule per two T cells was captured by template switching. To track age-related changes in TCR beta repertoire diversity, the study relied on deep sequencing normalized with unique cDNA molecular identifiers. The donors were split into four age groups: young (average 16 years), middle-aged (about 40), aged (roughly 65) and long-lived (over 80). To avoid experimental bias, donors of different ages were randomly spread across the sequencing lanes. For two donors (one aged 18 to 30 and one aged 80 or older), the study analyzed two additional independent replicas of 1 million unique cDNA reads from the same blood draw. Overall results and qualifications from the work: Because the CMV infection status of the donors was unknown, age-related changes in expanded clonotypes may potentially have been confounded. Conclusive comparison of naive and antigen-experienced compartments was prevented by the profiling of bulk unsorted PBMCs. Estimates of total diversity based on one million sequenced T cells were considered lower bounds and underestimates. As age increased, observed TCR beta diversity per million T cells dropped in a roughly linear way, and a significant reduction was already evident by age roughly 36. Compared with the aged group, the long-lived group had more naive CD4+ T cells, fewer expanded clones and increased TCR diversity, a pattern suggesting age selection. A strong correlation was found between observed TCR beta diversity and the percentage of naive T cells measured by flow cytometry.

From a lookup of the germline V gene (reference sequence), CDR1 and CDR2 are LGHDT and YNNKEL. At the junction V is shortened by 1 base and J by 6 bases, with 13 bases in between. From the cysteine through the phenylalanine, the CDR3 covers 15 amino acids. The DNA shown is the 45-base CDR3, in frame from base 1. As for this clonotype: Its antigen specificity is not known. No qualities accompany the bases; no much larger clone lies one base away.

Donors were 39 systemically healthy Caucasian individuals from Russia aged roughly 6 to 90 years. Around 9.7 milliliters of peripheral blood were collected from each donor into EDTA-treated Vacutainer tubes. PBMCs were isolated by Ficoll-Paque density-gradient centrifugation, with at least 7 million obtained per sample. Trizol reagent was used to extract total RNA from PBMCs, with at least 5.5 micrograms per sample. The percentages of naive CD45RAhigh/CD27high T cells were determined by flow cytometry on a PBMC aliquot from every donor. The library was obtained by 5' RACE. Sequencing used an Illumina HiSeq 2500. The second PCR ran for roughly 7 to 12 cycles and used a J-beta primer mix along with a sample-barcoded 5' primer. A unique molecular identifier was introduced onto each TCR beta cDNA molecule by a template-switch 5' adaptor carrying 12 random nucleotides. At least 2.5 million CDR3-containing paired-end reads were obtained from each sample. The Mint cDNA synthesis kit, primed by a TRBC-specific oligonucleotide, was used to synthesize first-strand cDNA from all RNA. After uracil-DNA glycosylase treatment, a first 18-cycle PCR used universal primers M1SS and BC2_uni_R on all cDNA. As for how the authors treated the data: Each sample was normalized by randomly selecting 1 million high-quality reads, each carrying a distinct molecular identifier. Reads with shared molecular identifiers were discarded instead of being binned into consensus sequences. CDR3 identification, clonotype clustering and error correction used MiTCR with a Q25 quality threshold and the strictest error-elimination algorithm. A nonparametric unseen species model using Euler transformation provided a lower-bound estimate of total TCR beta diversity. Using fastp trimming at Q25 and MiXCR clonotype assembly, TCRdb reanalyzed the public sequencing data and kept in-frame beta chains. Each entry merges the rows of one CDR3 protein and shows their most common DNA and genes. Clone size and V and J calls follow TCRdb, not the original study. In all, the sample holds 600,000 or so distinct CDR3 sequences, and about 30% of those were seen once. The top ten constitute around 16% of the sample.

The V gene is TRBV3-1 and the J gene is TRBJ2-1; TRBD1 might be the D gene, on 6 matching bases. The sequencing input was blood. The receptor was isolated from a woman of 80 years or more in good health. The nucleotides are TGTGCCAGCAGCCAAGTGGTAGGCAGGGGCAATGAGCAGTTCTTC. It encodes CASSQVVGRGNEQFF.